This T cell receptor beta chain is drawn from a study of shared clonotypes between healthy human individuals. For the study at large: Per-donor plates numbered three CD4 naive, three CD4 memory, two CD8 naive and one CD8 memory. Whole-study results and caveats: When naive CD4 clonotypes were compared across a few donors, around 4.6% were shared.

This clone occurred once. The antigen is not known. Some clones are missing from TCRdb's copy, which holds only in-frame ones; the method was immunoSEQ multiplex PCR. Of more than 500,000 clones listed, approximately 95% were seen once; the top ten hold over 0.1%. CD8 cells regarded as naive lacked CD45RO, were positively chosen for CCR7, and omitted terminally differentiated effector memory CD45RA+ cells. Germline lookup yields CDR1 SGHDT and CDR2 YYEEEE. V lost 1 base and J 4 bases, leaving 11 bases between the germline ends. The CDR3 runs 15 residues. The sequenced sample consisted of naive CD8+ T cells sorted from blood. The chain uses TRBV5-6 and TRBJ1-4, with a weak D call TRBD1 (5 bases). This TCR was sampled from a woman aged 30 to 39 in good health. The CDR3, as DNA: TGTGCCAGCAGCTTGTCTCAGGGAGATAATGAAAAACTGTTTTTT. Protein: CASSLSQGDNEKLFF.